These T cell receptor beta chains were read from a single sample in a study of persistence of HIV-infected CD4 T cells. For these TCRs, the target antigens are not known. The repertoire was sequenced with immunoSEQ multiplex PCR; TCRdb's copy has only in-frame clones and lacks some. The table lists 35,000 to 45,000 clones, 65% to 85% of them singletons. Sequenced here: CD4+ T cells sorted from PBMCs after approximately 19-hour stimulation, sampled from a patient who received antiretroviral therapy. These receptors were collected from an adult man with HIV who was CMV-seropositive. The CDR3 runs from the conserved cysteine through the conserved F or W. The order of the fields is J gene, V gene, D gene, clone size, CDR3 DNA, CDR3 protein. A D gene is named only where the DNA matches it firmly. Not every row has a clone size; where given, it reads once, few, many or a size class.

TRBJ2-3 TRBV3-1/TRBV3-2 - - TGTGCCAGCAGCCAAGGGGTAGACAATACGCAGTATTTT CASSQGVDNTQYF
TRBJ2-2 TRBV11-2 TRBD1 - TGTGCCAGCAGCTTAGGGACAGGGGGGCCTAGCGGGGAGCTGTTTTTT CASSLGTGGPSGELFF
TRBJ2-1 TRBV3-1/TRBV3-2 - once TGTGCCAGCAGCCAGGCGGGGTATGAGCAGTTCTTC CASSQAGYEQFF
TRBJ1-4 TRBV5-8 TRBD1 few TGTGCCAGCAGCATTGTTCCAGGGGGCGTCGGAGAAAAACTGTTTTTT CASSIVPGGVGEKLFF
TRBJ2-1 TRBV5-4 - - TGTGCCAGCAGCCCCCGAGATCCAAGCTCCTACAATGAGCAGTTCTTC CASSPRDPSSYNEQFF
TRBJ2-7 TRBV24-1 - - TGTGCCACCAGTGATACAGGCCTCCTAGCCGAGCAGTACTTC CATSDTGLLAEQYF
TRBJ2-7 TRBV2 - - TGTGCCAGCAGTGCGGGGTGGGGAACCTACGAGCAGTACTTC CASSAGWGTYEQYF
TRBJ2-7 TRBV20-1 - - TGCAGTGCCCGGAGGGGTGGCGAGCAGTACTTC CSARRGGEQYF
TRBJ2-1 TRBV5-1 - - TGCGCCAGCAGCTTGGCGGCGCTTAGCTCCTACAATGAGCAGTTCTTC CASSLAALSSYNEQFF
TRBJ1-4 TRBV5-1 - once TGCGCCAGCAGACAGGGAAATGAAAAACTGTTTTTT CASRQGNEKLFF
TRBJ1-1 TRBV29-1 - - TGCAGCGGTTTGACGGGAAACACTGAAGCTTTCTTT CSGLTGNTEAFF
TRBJ2-3 TRBV3-1/TRBV3-2 - - TGTGCCAGCAGCCGAGTCGCCCGAAAAGATACGCAGTATTTT CASSRVARKDTQYF
TRBJ2-2 TRBV27 TRBD1 once TGTGCCAGCAGTTTAACGGGACAGGGGAGCACCGGGGAGCTGTTTTTT CASSLTGQGSTGELFF
TRBJ1-2 TRBV6-1 TRBD1 - TGTGCCAGCAGTGAAGCGCCGTTAGGGACAGGCTACCTTAACTATGGCTACACCTTC CASSEAPLGTGYLNYGYTF
TRBJ2-2 TRBV24-1 - - TGTGCCACCAGTGATGGGTGGGGGAGCGGGGAGCTGTTTTTT CATSDGWGSGELFF
TRBJ2-1 TRBV9 - - TGTGCCAGCAGCGTCATACAGGGGAGGTCCTACAATGAGCAGTTCTTC CASSVIQGRSYNEQFF
TRBJ2-3 TRBV2 TRBD2 - TGTGCCAGCAGGCCGGGACTAGCGGGTCAAGATACGCAGTATTTT CASRPGLAGQDTQYF
TRBJ2-3 TRBV12-3/TRBV12-4 - - TGTGCCAGCAGTTTACTCCGACTAGATACGCAGTATTTT CASSLLRLDTQYF
TRBJ2-7 TRBV7-6 - - TGTGCCAGCAGCTTAGACAGGGCCTCCTACGAGCAGTACTTC CASSLDRASYEQYF
TRBJ2-7 TRBV29-1 - - TGCAGCGTTGAAGATCGGGGGACACACGAGCAGTACTTC CSVEDRGTHEQYF
TRBJ1-6 TRBV5-1 - once TGCGCCAGCAGCTTGGCGAACTCCTATAATTCACCCCTCCACTTT CASSLANSYNSPLHF
TRBJ2-7 TRBV6-5 TRBD1 - TGTGCCAGCAGAGACAGGGACGCCTACGAGCAGTACTTC CASRDRDAYEQYF
TRBJ1-6 TRBV6-5 - - TGTGCCAGCAGACCCGGGACGGCAAATAATTCACCCCTCCACTTT CASRPGTANNSPLHF
TRBJ2-2 TRBV6-5 TRBD2 - TGTGCCAGCATCCGCGGGGGACCCCCCGGGGAGCTGTTTTTT CASIRGGPPGELFF
TRBJ2-1 TRBV28 TRBD1 once TGTGCCAGCAGCCGGGGACAGTTTAAGATCTTC CASSRGQFKIF
TRBJ2-7 TRBV7-6 TRBD1 - TGTGCCAGCAGCTCCGGGACAGGCTCCTACGAGCAGTACTTC CASSSGTGSYEQYF